The 3 T cell receptor beta chains listed next were all sequenced from one sample in a study of cytomegalovirus exposure and HLA in healthy donors. Using immunoSEQ multiplex PCR, the repertoire was profiled, and TCRdb retains in-frame clones only, with some absent. Here the sample spans 99,000 or so clones, roughly nine tenths being singletons. The sequenced sample was PBMCs. The receptors stem from a woman between 18 and 29 years old in good health and CMV-seropositive.

The chain carries TRBV5-1 and TRBJ2-6; 9 nucleotides line up with TRBD1. CDR1 is SGHRS, CDR2 YFSETQ, per germline. V gave up 4 bases and J gave up 0 bases; unmatched junction bases: 8. This CDR3 has 18 amino acids. CDR3 in DNA: TGCGCCAGCAGCGCGCGGGGACAGGGCCCCTCTGGGGCCAACGTCCTGACTTTC. Protein: CASSARGQGPSGANVLTF.

This clone showed up just a few times. V usage is TRBV7-8 and J usage is TRBJ2-1; perhaps TRBD2 as D (6 bases). Germline V gene sequence: CDR1 SGHVS, CDR2 FQNEAQ. CDR3 length: 14 amino acids. With 10 bases removed from V and 3 bases from J, the gap between germline ends came to 16 bases. This CDR3 reads CATSGVADYNEQFF. For the CDR3, the DNA is TGTGCCACTTCGGGGGTAGCAGACTACAATGAGCAGTTCTTC.

The sample holds one count of this clone. The rearrangement joins TRBV7-3 to TRBJ2-2; D is possibly TRBD2 (5 bases). V was clipped by 5 bases and J by 4 bases, with 11 bases between them. Germline-derived CDR1 and CDR2 are SGHTA and FQGTGA. The CDR3 spans 14 residues. This chain's CDR3 is CASSPGVSTGELFF. CDR3 nucleotides: TGTGCCAGCAGCCCCGGGGTTAGCACCGGGGAGCTGTTTTTT.